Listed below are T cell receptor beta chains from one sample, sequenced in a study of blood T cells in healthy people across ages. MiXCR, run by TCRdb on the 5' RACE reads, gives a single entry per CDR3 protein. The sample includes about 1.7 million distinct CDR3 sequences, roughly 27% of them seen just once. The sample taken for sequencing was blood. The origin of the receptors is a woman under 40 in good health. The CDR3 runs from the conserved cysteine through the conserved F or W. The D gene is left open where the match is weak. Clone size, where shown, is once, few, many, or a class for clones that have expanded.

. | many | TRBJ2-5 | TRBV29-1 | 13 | TGCAGCGTAAAAGGCCAGTACCAAGAGACCCAGTACTTC | CSVKGQYQETQYF
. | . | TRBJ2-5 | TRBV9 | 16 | TGTGCCAGCAGCGTAGGTCTACTAGCTATGACGGAGACCCAGTACTTC | CASSVGLLAMTETQYF
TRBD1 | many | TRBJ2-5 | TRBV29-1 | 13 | TGCAGCGCCGAGGGACAGGGGGACGAGACCCAGTACTTC | CSAEGQGDETQYF
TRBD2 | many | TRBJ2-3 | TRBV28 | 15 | TGTGCCAGCAGTGCCCCCGGGGGGAAGACAGATACGCAGTATTTT | CASSAPGGKTDTQYF
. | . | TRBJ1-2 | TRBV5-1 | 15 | TGCGCCAGCAGCTTGGCGGCAGGGCCGTCTGAGGGCTACACCTTC | CASSLAAGPSEGYTF
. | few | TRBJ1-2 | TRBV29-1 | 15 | TGCAGCGGCTGGGGGACGGAAGCCTCTAACTATGGCTACACCTTC | CSGWGTEASNYGYTF
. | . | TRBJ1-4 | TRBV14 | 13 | TGTGCCAGCAGCCAAGATGGGGTCGAAAAACTGTTTTTT | CASSQDGVEKLFF
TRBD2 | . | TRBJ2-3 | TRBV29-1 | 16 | TGCAGCGTTGAAGCAACGGTAACTAGCGGGTGGAATACGCAGTATTTT | CSVEATVTSGWNTQYF
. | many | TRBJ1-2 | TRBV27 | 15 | TGTGCCAGCAGTTCTCAGGGTCATGGGCTATATGGCTACACCTTC | CASSSQGHGLYGYTF
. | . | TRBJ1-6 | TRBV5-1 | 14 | TGCGCCAGCAGCTTGGCGGGGATCCCTTCACCCCTCCACTTT | CASSLAGIPSPLHF
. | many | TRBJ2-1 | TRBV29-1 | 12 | TGCAGCGCCCTGCGGGATTACAATGAGCAGTTCTTC | CSALRDYNEQFF
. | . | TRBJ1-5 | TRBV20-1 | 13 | TGCAGTGCTAGATTTGACAGCAATCAGCCCCAGCATTTT | CSARFDSNQPQHF
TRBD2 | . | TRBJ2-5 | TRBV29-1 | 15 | TGCAGCGTTGAAGATTTTAGCGGGGGTATCGAGACCCAGTACTTC | CSVEDFSGGIETQYF
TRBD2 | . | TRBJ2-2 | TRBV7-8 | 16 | TGTGCCAGCAGCTTAGAGAACGGACTAGTGTCTGGGGAGCTGTTTTTT | CASSLENGLVSGELFF
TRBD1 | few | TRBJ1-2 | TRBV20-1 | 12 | TGCAGTGCTAGATGGGACAGGGATGGCTACACCTTC | CSARWDRDGYTF
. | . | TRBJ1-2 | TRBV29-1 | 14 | TGCAGCGTTGCCGGAATCGGGACGCCCCTAAGCTACACCTTC | CSVAGIGTPLSYTF
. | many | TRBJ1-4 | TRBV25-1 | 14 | TGTGCCAGCTCCCTAGGCAAAGCCAATGAAAAACTGTTTTTT | CASSLGKANEKLFF
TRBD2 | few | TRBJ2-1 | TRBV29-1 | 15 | TGCAGCGTTGAAGAGCCTAGGGAGGGATCCTACGAGCAGTTCTTC | CSVEEPREGSYEQFF
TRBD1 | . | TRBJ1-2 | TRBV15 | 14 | TGTGCCACCAGCAGAGAGTTAGGACAGGGAGATTACACCTTC | CATSRELGQGDYTF
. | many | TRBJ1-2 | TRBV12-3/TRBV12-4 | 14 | TGTGCCAGCAGTTCCCTGACCGCTAACTATGGCTACACCTTC | CASSSLTANYGYTF
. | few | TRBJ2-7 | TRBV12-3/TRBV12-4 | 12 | TGTGCCAGCAGTTATATTTGGGGCGAGCAGTACTTC | CASSYIWGEQYF
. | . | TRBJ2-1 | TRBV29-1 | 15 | TGCAGCCCCATGTGGGCTAGGGGGGCCCTTAGTGGGCAGTTCTTC | CSPMWARGALSGQFF
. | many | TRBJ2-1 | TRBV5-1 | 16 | TGCGCCAGCAGCTCCCGGAGGGCCTTGGGGGGAAGTGAGCAGTTCTTC | CASSSRRALGGSEQFF
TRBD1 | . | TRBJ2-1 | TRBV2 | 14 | TGTGCCAGCACTGGGGGACAGACCTACAATGAGCAGTTCTTC | CASTGGQTYNEQFF
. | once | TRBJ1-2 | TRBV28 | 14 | TGTGCCAGCAACCTTCTTATTGCTAACTATGGCTACACCTTC | CASNLLIANYGYTF
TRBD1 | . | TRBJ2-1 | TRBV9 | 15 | TGTGCCAGCAGCGTATTGGGGCAGGGGGTTGATGAGCAGTTCTTC | CASSVLGQGVDEQFF
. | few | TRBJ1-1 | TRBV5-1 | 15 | TGCGCCAGCAGCGCCTTGGGGGGGGCAGGAACTGAAGCTTTCTTT | CASSALGGAGTEAFF
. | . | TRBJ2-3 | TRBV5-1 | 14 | TGCGCCAGCAGCTTGGCGCAGGGGAATGATACGCAGTATTTT | CASSLAQGNDTQYF
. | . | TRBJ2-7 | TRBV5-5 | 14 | TGTGCCAGCAGCGGAGGGCTAAGTTTTGACGAGCAGTACTTC | CASSGGLSFDEQYF
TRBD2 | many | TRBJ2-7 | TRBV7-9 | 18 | TGTGCCAGCAGCTCCCCCATGGGAGCGGGGGGAAGCTCCTACGAGCAGTACTTC | CASSSPMGAGGSSYEQYF
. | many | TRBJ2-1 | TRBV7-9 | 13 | TGTGCCAGCAGCTTAGACATTGACAATGAGCAGTTCTTC | CASSLDIDNEQFF
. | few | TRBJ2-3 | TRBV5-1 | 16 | TGCGCCAGCAGCTTGGCAGCAGGGCAGGTGGCAGATACGCAGTATTTT | CASSLAAGQVADTQYF
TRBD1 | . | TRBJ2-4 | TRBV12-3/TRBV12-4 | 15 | TGTGCCAGCAGTACACGAGGGGGCGGAAGCTACGAGCTGTACTTC | CASSTRGGGSYELYF
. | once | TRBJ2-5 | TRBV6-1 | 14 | TGTGCCAACAGTGAAAATCGAGGAAGGGAGACCCAGTACTTC | CANSENRGRETQYF
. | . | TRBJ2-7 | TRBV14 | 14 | TGTGCCAGCAGCCTAGGACTACAGGGCTACGAGCAGTACTTC | CASSLGLQGYEQYF
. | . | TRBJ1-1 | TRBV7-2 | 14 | TGTGCCAGCAGCTTAGGGGTTGAGTACACTGAAGCTTTCTTT | CASSLGVEYTEAFF
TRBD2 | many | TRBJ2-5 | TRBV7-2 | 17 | TGTGCCAGCAGCCTAACTAGACTAGCGGGGTCCCAAGAGACCCAGTACTTC | CASSLTRLAGSQETQYF
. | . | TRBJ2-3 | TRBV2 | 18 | TGTGCCAGCAACCCACTAGGTTCAAGGTGGGGTAGCACAGATACGCAGTATTTT | CASNPLGSRWGSTDTQYF
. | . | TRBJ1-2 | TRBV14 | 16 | TGTGCCAGCAGCCAAGTATTCCGAGGATTTTTTAGCGGCTACACCTTC | CASSQVFRGFFSGYTF
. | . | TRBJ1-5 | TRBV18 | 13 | TGTACCAGCTCACCAGGGTTCGGACAGCCCCAGCATTTT | CTSSPGFGQPQHF
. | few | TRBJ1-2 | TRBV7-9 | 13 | TGTGCCAGCAGCTTCGGGGAATACCGTGGCTACACCTTC | CASSFGEYRGYTF
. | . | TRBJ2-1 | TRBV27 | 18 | TGTGCCAGCAGAATGATATTTTCTAGCGCTTTCTCCTACAATGAGCAGTTCTTC | CASRMIFSSAFSYNEQFF
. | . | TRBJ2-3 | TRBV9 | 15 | TGTGCCAGCAGCGGCCGTATCCTAAGCACAGATACGCAGTATTTT | CASSGRILSTDTQYF
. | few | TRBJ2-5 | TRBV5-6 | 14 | TGTGCCAGCAGCTTAAACGGGGGAAGGGAGACCCAGTACTTC | CASSLNGGRETQYF
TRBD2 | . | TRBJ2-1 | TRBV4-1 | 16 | TGCGCCAGCAGCCACCAGCGGGGAGGCTCCTACAATGAGCAGTTCTTC | CASSHQRGGSYNEQFF
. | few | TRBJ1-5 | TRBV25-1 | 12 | TGTGCCAGCCAAGTCGGGGATCAGCCCCAGCATTTT | CASQVGDQPQHF
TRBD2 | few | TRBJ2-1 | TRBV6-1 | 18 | TGTGCCAGCAGCACCCAGCGGGAGGGCCGTGGGACCTACAATGAGCAGTTCTTC | CASSTQREGRGTYNEQFF
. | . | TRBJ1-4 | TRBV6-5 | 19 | TGTGCCAGCAGTTATCCGCCACAGGGTTTAGAGTTAGCGGATGAAAAACTGTTTTTT | CASSYPPQGLELADEKLFF
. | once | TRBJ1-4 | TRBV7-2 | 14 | TGTGCCAGCAGCTTAGCAGGGTTGTCTGAAAAACTGTTTTTT | CASSLAGLSEKLFF